A single sample gave rise to the 9 T cell receptor beta chains below, sequenced in a study of T cell responses to AZD1222 COVID-19 vaccine. Repertoires were generated with immunoSEQ multiplex PCR, while TCRdb's copy carries only in-frame clones and drops some. There are about 140,000 clones in the sample; about 93% occur only once, and just over 5% lies in the top ten. The starting material was peripheral blood, obtained on day 0 of AZD1222 vaccination. Source of these receptors: an adult in good health.

The chain uses TRBV7-3 and TRBJ2-3; D unclear. V was trimmed by 0 bases and J by 0 bases, leaving 4 bases between them. The CDR3 loop spans 14 amino acids. The germline gives CDR1 SGHTA, CDR2 FQGTGA. The CDR3 bases are TGTGCCAGCAGCTTAACCTCTAGCACAGATACGCAGTATTTT. Residues: CASSLTSSTDTQYF.

V usage is TRBV6-1 and J usage is TRBJ1-3; D might be TRBD1 (5 bases). Germline-derived CDR1 and CDR2 are MNHNS and SASEGT. CDR3 length equals 15 residues. Trimming shortened V by 2 bases and J by 2 bases, and 10 bases separated the two germline ends. The CDR3 DNA follows: TGTGCCAGCAGTGAACTGGGGCGCGCTGGAAACACCATATATTTT. It encodes CASSELGRAGNTIYF.

The gene calls are TRBV5-4 and TRBJ1-2; 10 bases are a match to TRBD1. This CDR3 has 16 amino acids. Germline V CDR1 and CDR2: SGHNT, YYREEE (reference sequence). J gave up 4 bases and V 3 bases, and 9 bases lay outside the gene matches. The CDR3 nucleotides are TGTGCCAGCAGCTCCCACCGGGACAGGGGCCCCTATGGCTACACCTTC. Amino acid sequence: CASSSHRDRGPYGYTF.

This clone was recorded only once. The genes are TRBV5-1 and TRBJ2-7, with 10 bases fitting TRBD1. The CDR3 is made up of 13 amino acids. Germline values: CDR1 SGHRS, CDR2 YFSETQ. The V and J ends lost 4 bases and 6 bases, in that order; junction bases with no gene match: 4. The CDR3 is CASSDGQGGEQYF. CDR3 nucleotides: TGCGCCAGCAGCGACGGACAGGGGGGCGAGCAGTACTTC.

This rearrangement joins TRBV3-1 (or the pseudogene TRBV3-2) to TRBJ2-1; 7 positions agree with TRBD2. The CDR3 runs 17 residues. Germline CDR1 and CDR2: LGHDT and YNNKEL (reference sequence). The V segment lost 3 bases and the J segment 4 bases; nucleotides outside the gene matches: 12. The CDR3 loop is CASSQGKLGLGYNEQFF. The CDR3 DNA sequence: TGTGCCAGCAGCCAGGGTAAGTTAGGACTAGGGTACAATGAGCAGTTCTTC.

CDR3 DNA sequence: TGTGCCAGTAGTTTGACAGGGGCCAATGAGCAGTTCTTC. This translates into CASSLTGANEQFF. The chain has TRBV19 and TRBJ2-1; 8 positions match TRBD1. This CDR3 contains 13 residues. In germline, CDR1 is LNHDA, CDR2 SQIVND (reference sequence). Trimming cost V 5 bases and J 6 bases; bases outside gene matches: 3.

V and J are TRBV9 and TRBJ2-7; TRBD1 might be the D (5 bases). The ends were cut back, 4 bases at V and 1 base at J, with 12 bases in the middle. CDR1 is SGDLS, CDR2 YYNGEE, per germline. The CDR3 contains 14 residues. The CDR3 sequence: CASSQDTRSYEQYF. The CDR3, as DNA: TGTGCCAGCAGCCAGGACACCCGATCCTACGAGCAGTACTTC.

This chain uses TRBV10-1 with TRBJ1-2; no definite D call. The CDR3 has 13 residues. Per germline, CDR1 WNHNN and CDR2 SYGVQD (reference sequence). Trimming pared 5 bases from V and 0 bases from J, leaving 7 bases between. The CDR3 is CASSIAANYGYTF. The DNA of the CDR3 is TGCGCCAGCAGTATCGCGGCTAACTATGGCTACACCTTC.

J is TRBJ1-5 and V is TRBV30; D remains unclear. Germline CDR1 is GTSNPN and CDR2 is SVGIG (reference sequence). V gave up 0 bases and J gave up 4 bases, with 13 bases separating them. CDR3 length equals 15 residues. As DNA, the CDR3 is TGTGCCTGGAGTGTAGGAGAGGGAGGGAATCAGCCCCAGCATTTT. It yields the protein CAWSVGEGGNQPQHF.